This TCR beta chain was obtained from a study of blood T cell repertoires in COVID-19. Across the study: The cDNA or gDNA used as material had been derived from T cells, B-cell-depleted T cells, or PBMCs.

Deletions cut 2 bases from V and 4 bases from J, with 15 bases between. CDR3 length equals 15 residues. Looked up from germline, CDR1 is MNHEY and CDR2 is SMNVEV (reference sequence). Per the authors' pipeline: Amplification from reference gene primers served as the basis for estimated nucleated cell counts. The table came from immunoSEQ multiplex PCR; TCRdb's copy has only in-frame clones and leaves some out. That table is the source of V, J and clone size, and D and trimming were worked out from the DNA. The table shows about 49,000 clones, with more than 80% occurring only once. The sample comprised peripheral blood. The source of this sequence is a man aged 55 to 69 with COVID-19, enrolled during active disease. The chain couples TRBV27 to TRBJ2-7; possible D gene TRBD2, 5 bases. In nucleotides, the CDR3 is TGTGCCAGCAGTTTAGATCCGGGAAATGGATACGAGCAGTACTTC. It encodes CASSLDPGNGYEQYF.